This is a list of T cell receptor beta chains from one sample in a study of Ad26.COV2.S vaccination and SARS-CoV-2 variants. Using immunoSEQ multiplex PCR, the repertoire was profiled, and TCRdb retains in-frame clones only, with some absent. The sample lists just under 250,000 clones, roughly 90% occurring once. The source material was peripheral blood, sampled in a trial of Ad26.COV2.S vaccine versus placebo. The receptors stem from a person aged 18-65 years who received the Ad26.COV2.S COVID-19 vaccine or a placebo. Both conserved end residues are part of each CDR3. The D gene is left open where the match is weak. Part of the rows lack a size; the others show once, few, many or a class for expanded clones.

CDR3aa,CDR3nt,d_gene,j_gene,abundance,v_gene
CARARDPPQYF,TGCGCCCGCGCTCGGGATCCACCCCAGTATTTT,-,TRBJ2-3,-,TRBV10-1
CASSPTVRGGEGEQFF,TGTGCCAGCAGCCCCACAGTCCGGGGGGGCGAGGGTGAGCAGTTCTTC,TRBD2,TRBJ2-1,-,TRBV5-4
CASSRTTVNYNEQFF,TGTGCCAGCAGCAGGACTACCGTTAACTACAATGAGCAGTTCTTC,-,TRBJ2-1,-,TRBV11-2
CASSPTDRPEEQYF,TGTGCCAGCAGCCCCACAGACAGGCCGGAGGAGCAGTACTTC,-,TRBJ2-7,-,TRBV7-6
CASSPQVGTFEAFF,TGTGCCAGCAGCCCACAGGTCGGAACGTTTGAAGCTTTCTTT,-,TRBJ1-1,-,TRBV9
CASSLKGLGYEQYF,TGCGCCAGCAGCTTGAAGGGGCTCGGCTACGAGCAGTACTTC,-,TRBJ2-7,-,TRBV5-1
CASSSSQGGTEAFF,TGTGCCAGCAGCTCATCACAGGGGGGTACTGAAGCTTTCTTT,TRBD1,TRBJ1-1,-,TRBV5-4
CASSPVGRDGVTQYF,TGTGCCAGCTCACCAGTGGGGCGGGATGGAGTGACCCAGTACTTC,-,TRBJ2-5,-,TRBV18
CASSQDMGRSTDTQYF,TGCGCCAGCAGCCAAGATATGGGTAGAAGCACAGATACGCAGTATTTT,-,TRBJ2-3,-,TRBV4-1
CASSYGLRWTVNEKLFF,TGTGCCAGCAGTTACGGACTTCGCTGGACAGTCAATGAAAAACTGTTTTTT,-,TRBJ1-4,medium-sized,TRBV6-2/TRBV6-3
CASSQDRSSGTEAFF,TGCGCCAGCAGCCAAGACAGGAGTAGCGGAACTGAAGCTTTCTTT,-,TRBJ1-1,-,TRBV4-3
CASSLVLGGQGEKLFF,TGTGCCAGCAGCTTAGTTCTCGGGGGGCAGGGTGAAAAACTGTTTTTT,-,TRBJ1-4,-,TRBV7-8
CASSIEGFPTYEQYF,TGTGCCAGTAGTATCGAGGGCTTTCCAACCTACGAGCAGTACTTC,-,TRBJ2-7,-,TRBV19
CASSPGQGSPLHF,TGTGCCAGCAGCCCGGGACAGGGTTCACCCCTCCACTTT,TRBD1,TRBJ1-6,-,TRBV11-3
CASSLAGGTDNEQFF,TGTGCCAGCAGTTTAGCGGGAGGTACGGACAATGAGCAGTTCTTC,TRBD2,TRBJ2-1,-,TRBV27
CASSPTGGAYRGYTF,TGTGCCAGCAGCCCGACCGGGGGGGCTTATAGGGGCTACACCTTC,-,TRBJ1-2,-,TRBV7-9
CASSQEGPLLGEQYF,TGTGCCAGCAGCCAAGAGGGACCCCTCCTCGGAGAGCAGTACTTC,-,TRBJ2-7,-,TRBV3-1/TRBV3-2
CASSLSTDTQYF,TGTGCCAGCAGTTTATCGACAGATACGCAGTATTTT,-,TRBJ2-3,-,TRBV28
CASSFDRPPTEAFF,TGTGCCAGCAGCTTTGACAGGCCTCCCACTGAAGCTTTCTTT,-,TRBJ1-1,once,TRBV5-5
CAIPLGGDGYTF,TGTGCCATCCCCCTCGGAGGGGATGGCTACACCTTC,-,TRBJ1-2,-,TRBV10-3
CASSLYGGIQYF,TGTGCCAGCAGCTTGTACGGGGGCATTCAGTACTTC,-,TRBJ2-4,once,TRBV7-2